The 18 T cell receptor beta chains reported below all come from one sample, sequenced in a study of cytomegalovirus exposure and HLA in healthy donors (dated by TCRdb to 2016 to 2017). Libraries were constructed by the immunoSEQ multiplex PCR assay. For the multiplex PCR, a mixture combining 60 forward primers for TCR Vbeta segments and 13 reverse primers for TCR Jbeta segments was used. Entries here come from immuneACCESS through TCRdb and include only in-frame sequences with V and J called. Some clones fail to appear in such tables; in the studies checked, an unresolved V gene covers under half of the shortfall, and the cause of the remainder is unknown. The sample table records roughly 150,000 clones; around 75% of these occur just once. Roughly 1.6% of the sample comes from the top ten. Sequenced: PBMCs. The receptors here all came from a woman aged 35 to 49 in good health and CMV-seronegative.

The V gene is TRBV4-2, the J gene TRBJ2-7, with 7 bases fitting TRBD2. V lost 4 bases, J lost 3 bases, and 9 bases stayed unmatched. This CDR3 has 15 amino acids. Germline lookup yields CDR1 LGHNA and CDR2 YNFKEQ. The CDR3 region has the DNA TGTGCCAGCAGCCTTCGCTTAGCGGGCAACTACGAGCAGTACTTC. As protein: CASSLRLAGNYEQYF.

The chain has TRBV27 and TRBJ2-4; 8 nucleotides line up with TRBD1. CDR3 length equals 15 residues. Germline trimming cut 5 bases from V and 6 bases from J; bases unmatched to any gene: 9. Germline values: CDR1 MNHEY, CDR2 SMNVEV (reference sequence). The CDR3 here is CASSLRTGRGNIQYF. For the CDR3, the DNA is TGTGCCAGCAGTCTACGGACAGGGCGGGGAAACATTCAGTACTTC.

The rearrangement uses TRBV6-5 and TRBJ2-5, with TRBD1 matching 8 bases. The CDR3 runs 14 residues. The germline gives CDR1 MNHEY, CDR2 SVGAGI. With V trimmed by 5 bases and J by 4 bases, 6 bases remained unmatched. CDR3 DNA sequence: TGTGCCAGCAGTCAGGACAGGGTCCCAGAGACCCAGTACTTC. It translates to CASSQDRVPETQYF.

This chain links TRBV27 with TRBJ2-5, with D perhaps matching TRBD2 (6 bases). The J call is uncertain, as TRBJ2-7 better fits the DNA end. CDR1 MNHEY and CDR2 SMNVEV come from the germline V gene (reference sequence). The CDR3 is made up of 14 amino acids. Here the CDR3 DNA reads TGTGCCACCCGCTGGGGGGTGGGCTCCTACGAGCAGTACTTC. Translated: CATRWGVGSYEQYF.

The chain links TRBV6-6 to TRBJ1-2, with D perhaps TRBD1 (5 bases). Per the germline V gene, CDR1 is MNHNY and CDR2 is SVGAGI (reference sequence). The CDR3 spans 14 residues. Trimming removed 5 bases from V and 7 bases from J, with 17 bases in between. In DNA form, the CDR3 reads TGTGCCAGCAGTGTTTTAAGAGGCGGGGGTGGCTACACCTTC. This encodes CASSVLRGGGGYTF.

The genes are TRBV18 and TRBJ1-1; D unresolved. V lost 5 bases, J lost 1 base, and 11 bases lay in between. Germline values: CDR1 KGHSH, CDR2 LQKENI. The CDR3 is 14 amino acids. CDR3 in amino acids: CASSLREENTEAFF. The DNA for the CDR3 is TGTGCCAGCTCATTGAGGGAAGAGAACACTGAAGCTTTCTTT.

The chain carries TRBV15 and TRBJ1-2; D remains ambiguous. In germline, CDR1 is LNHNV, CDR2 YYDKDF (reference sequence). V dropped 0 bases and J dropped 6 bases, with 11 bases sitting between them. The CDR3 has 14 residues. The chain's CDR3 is CATSRDGSPDGYTF. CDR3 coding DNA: TGTGCCACCAGCAGAGATGGGAGTCCGGATGGCTACACCTTC.

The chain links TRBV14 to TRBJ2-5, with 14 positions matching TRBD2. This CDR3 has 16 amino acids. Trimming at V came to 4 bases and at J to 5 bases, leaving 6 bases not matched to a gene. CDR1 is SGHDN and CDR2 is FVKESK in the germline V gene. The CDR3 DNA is TGTGCCAGCAGCCTGGGACTAGCGGGAGCGGGCGAGACCCAGTACTTC. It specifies CASSLGLAGAGETQYF. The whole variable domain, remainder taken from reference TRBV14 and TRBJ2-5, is EAGVTQFPSHSVIEKGQTVTLRCDPISGHDNLYWYRRVMGKEIKFLLHFVKESKQDESGMPNNRFLAERTGGTYSTLKVQPAELEDSGVYFCASSLGLAGAGETQYFGPGTRLLVL.

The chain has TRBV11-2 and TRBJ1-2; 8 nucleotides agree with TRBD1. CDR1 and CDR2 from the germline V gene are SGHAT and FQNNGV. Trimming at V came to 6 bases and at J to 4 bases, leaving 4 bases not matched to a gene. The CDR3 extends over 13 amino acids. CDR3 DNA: TGTGCCAGCAGGAGCACAGGGGGCTATGGCTACACCTTC. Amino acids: CASRSTGGYGYTF.

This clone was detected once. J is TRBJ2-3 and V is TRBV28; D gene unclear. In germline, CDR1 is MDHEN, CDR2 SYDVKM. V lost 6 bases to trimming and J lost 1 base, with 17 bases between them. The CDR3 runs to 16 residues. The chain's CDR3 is CASSSPLLFGTDTQYF. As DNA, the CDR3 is TGTGCCAGCAGCTCCCCTTTACTGTTCGGCACAGATACGCAGTATTTT.

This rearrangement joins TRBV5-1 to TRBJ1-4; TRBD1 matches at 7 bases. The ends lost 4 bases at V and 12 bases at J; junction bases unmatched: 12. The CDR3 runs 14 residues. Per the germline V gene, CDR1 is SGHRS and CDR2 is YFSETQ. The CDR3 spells CASSVQGDTGELFF. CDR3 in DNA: TGCGCCAGCAGCGTGCAGGGGGATACTGGAGAACTGTTTTTT.

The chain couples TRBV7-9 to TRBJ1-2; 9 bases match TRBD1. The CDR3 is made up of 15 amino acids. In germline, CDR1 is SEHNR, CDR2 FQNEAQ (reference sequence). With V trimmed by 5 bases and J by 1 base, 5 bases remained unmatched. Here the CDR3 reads CASSPGTGINYGYTF. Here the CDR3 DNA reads TGTGCCAGCAGCCCCGGGACAGGGATTAACTATGGCTACACCTTC. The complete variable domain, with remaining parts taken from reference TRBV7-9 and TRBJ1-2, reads DTGVSQNPRHKITKRGQNVTFRCDPISEHNRLYWYRQTLGQGPEFLTYFQNEAQLEKSRLLSDRFSAERPKGSFSTLEIQRTEQGDSAMYLCASSPGTGINYGYTFGSGTRLTVV.

The CDR3 DNA reads TGTGCCAGCAGCGCTACAGGGGGCGCTGGGGGCGAGCAGTACTTC. Protein: CASSATGGAGGEQYF. The chain is built from TRBV11-2 and TRBJ2-7, with 9 bases lining up with TRBD1. This CDR3 is built from 15 residues. Germline lookup yields CDR1 SGHAT and CDR2 FQNNGV. After removal of 5 bases from V and 6 bases from J, the junction contained 11 bases not matched to a gene.

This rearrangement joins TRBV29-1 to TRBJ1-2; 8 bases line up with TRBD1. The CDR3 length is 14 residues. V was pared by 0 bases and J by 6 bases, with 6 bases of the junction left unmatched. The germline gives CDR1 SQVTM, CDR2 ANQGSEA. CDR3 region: CSVEDNDRGDGYTF. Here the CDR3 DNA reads TGCAGCGTTGAAGATAATGACAGGGGAGATGGCTACACCTTC.

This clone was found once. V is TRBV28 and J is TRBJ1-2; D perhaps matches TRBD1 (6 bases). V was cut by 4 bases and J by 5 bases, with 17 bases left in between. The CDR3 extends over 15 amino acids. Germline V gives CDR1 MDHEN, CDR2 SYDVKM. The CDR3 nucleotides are TGTGCCAGCAGTTCTACGGACAGTCGGTGGTATGGCTACACCTTC. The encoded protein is CASSSTDSRWYGYTF.

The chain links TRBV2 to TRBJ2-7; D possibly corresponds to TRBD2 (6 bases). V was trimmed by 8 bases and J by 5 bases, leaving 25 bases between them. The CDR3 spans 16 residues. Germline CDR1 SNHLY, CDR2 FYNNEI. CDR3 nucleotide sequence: TGTGCCAGCTATCGGTGGGAACGGGGGAGGATCCACGAGCAGTACTTC. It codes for CASYRWERGRIHEQYF.

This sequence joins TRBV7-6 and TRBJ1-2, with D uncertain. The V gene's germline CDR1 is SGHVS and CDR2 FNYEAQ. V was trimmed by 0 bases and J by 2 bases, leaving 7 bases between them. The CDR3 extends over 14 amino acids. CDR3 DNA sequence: TGTGCCAGCAGCTTAGCTACGGAGAACTATGGCTACACCTTC. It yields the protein CASSLATENYGYTF.

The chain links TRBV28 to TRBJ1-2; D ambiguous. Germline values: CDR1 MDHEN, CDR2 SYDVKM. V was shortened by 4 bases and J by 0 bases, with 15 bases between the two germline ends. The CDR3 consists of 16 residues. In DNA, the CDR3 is TGTGCCAGCAGTTCCCCCTCCTCCCTTCCTAACTATGGCTACACCTTC. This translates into CASSSPSSLPNYGYTF.